Shown below are 9 T cell receptor beta chains from a single sample sequenced in a study of blood T cell repertoires in COVID-19. Sequencing was performed with immunoSEQ multiplex PCR; in TCRdb, only in-frame clones are kept and a portion is missing. This sample has approximately 270,000 clones, with roughly nine tenths found just once. Sequenced material: peripheral blood. These receptors were collected from a man in his forties or fifties with acute or convalescent COVID-19.

The genes are TRBV3-1 (or the pseudogene TRBV3-2) and TRBJ1-2; D is ambiguous. The CDR3 contains 13 residues. Germline V gives CDR1 LGHDT, CDR2 YNNKEL (reference sequence). The V end lost 3 bases, the J end lost 8 bases, and 13 bases lay between the germline ends. CDR3 region: CASSQRELGGYTF. The DNA for the CDR3 is TGTGCCAGCAGCCAGAGGGAACTAGGAGGCTACACCTTC.

This chain joins TRBV30 and TRBJ1-5, with D unresolved. CDR1 GTSNPN and CDR2 SVGIG come from the germline V gene (reference sequence). The CDR3 runs 13 residues. The V end was cut by 8 bases, the J end by 1 base, with 12 bases between. CDR3 amino acids: CAGSRGSNQPQHF. The CDR3 nucleotides are TGTGCCGGGTCCAGAGGGAGCAATCAGCCCCAGCATTTT.

The rearrangement joins TRBV2 to TRBJ1-2; 7 bases map to TRBD1. The CDR3 totals 13 residues. Germline V gives CDR1 SNHLY, CDR2 FYNNEI. V was clipped by 7 bases and J by 4 bases; unmatched bases: 6. In DNA, the CDR3 is TGTGCCAGCATAGGACAGGCTCCCTATGGCTACACCTTC. This gives the protein CASIGQAPYGYTF.

This clone was recorded only once. The DNA for the CDR3 is TGTGCCAGTAGAATCCCCGTGGACACAGGGGACACTGAAGCTTTCTTT. This codes for CASRIPVDTGDTEAFF. This chain uses TRBV19 with TRBJ1-1, with 7 positions matching TRBD1. The CDR3 is made up of 16 amino acids. From germline, CDR1 is LNHDA and CDR2 SQIVND (reference sequence). The J segment lost 3 bases and the V segment lost 6 bases, leaving 13 bases of the junction unmatched.

This chain links TRBV10-2 with TRBJ2-1, with D uncertain. Trimming shortened V by 7 bases and J by 9 bases, and 16 bases separated the two germline ends. CDR3 length: 13 amino acids. Germline-derived CDR1 and CDR2 are WSHSY and SAAADI. The CDR3 DNA is TGCGCCAGCATCGAGCACCCCTCAAGTGAGCAGTTCTTC. It yields the protein CASIEHPSSEQFF.

The CDR3, as DNA: TGTGCCTGGAGTGCCCGGGACACAATAGCCAAAAACATTCAGTACTTC. It encodes CAWSARDTIAKNIQYF. This chain links TRBV30 with TRBJ2-4, with D possibly being TRBD1 (6 bases). This CDR3 has 16 residues. With 1 base removed from V and 0 bases from J, the gap between germline ends came to 13 bases. Germline V gene sequence: CDR1 GTSNPN, CDR2 SVGIG (reference sequence). The complete variable domain, with remaining parts taken from reference TRBV30 and TRBJ2-4, reads SQTIHQWPATLVQPVGSPLSLECTVEGTSNPNLYWYRQAAGRGLQLLFYSVGIGQISSEVPQNLSASRPQDRQFILSSKKLLLSDSGFYLCAWSARDTIAKNIQYFGAGTRLSVL.

This clone is a singleton in its sample. The gene calls are TRBV5-8 and TRBJ1-2; 7 positions agree with TRBD1. The CDR3 runs 15 residues. Germline trimming cut 4 bases from V and 4 bases from J; bases unmatched to any gene: 10. The germline CDR1 and CDR2 sequences are SGHTS and YDEGEE. The CDR3 region has the DNA TGTGCCAGCAGCCTAGGCTGGGACAGCCGCTATGGCTACACCTTC. This translates into CASSLGWDSRYGYTF.

V gene TRBV30 combines with J gene TRBJ2-5; 8 bases are shared with TRBD2. V lost 1 base and J lost 9; bases outside the gene matches: 13. Germline V gene sequence: CDR1 GTSNPN, CDR2 SVGIG (reference sequence). The CDR3 has 15 residues. CDR3 bases: TGTGCCTGGAGTGAGGGGCGGGGGGCCTTAGGGTCCCAGTACTTC. Protein product: CAWSEGRGALGSQYF.

The rearrangement links TRBV10-1 to TRBJ1-4, with TRBD1 matching over 7 bases. The germline V gene encodes CDR1 WNHNN and CDR2 SYGVQD (reference sequence). This CDR3 region has 19 residues. The J segment lost 4 bases and the V segment lost 7 bases, leaving 21 bases of the junction unmatched. The CDR3 DNA follows: TGCGCCAGCAATTCCTCCGGGACAGATCGGCCCTTACATAATGAAAAACTGTTTTTT. Protein sequence: CASNSSGTDRPLHNEKLFF.